This entry concerns a single T cell receptor beta chain. Its specificity is not known. The entry originates in a study of OX40 agonist ivuxolimab in advanced cancers. The V segment lost 6 bases and the J segment 5 bases; nucleotides outside the gene matches: 7. The CDR3 spans 14 residues. CDR1 and CDR2 from the germline V gene are LNHDA and SQIVND (reference sequence). Study-level findings and limits: With doses of 0.1 to 3.0 mg/kg, CD4+ and CD8+ blood T cells had undergone clonal expansion by week 6.

The data were produced by immunoSEQ multiplex PCR, yet TCRdb's version contains in-frame clones alone and is incomplete. Found here are fewer than 25,000 clones, 85% to 90% of them singletons; the top ten hold approximately 40%. This clonotype originated in an adult with an advanced solid tumor such as melanoma, head and neck, liver or kidney cancer. The specimen comprised CD4+ or CD8+ T cells sorted from blood, sampled in a trial of the OX40 agonist ivuxolimab. The chain employs TRBV19 and TRBJ2-7, with 10 bases lining up with TRBD2. DNA for the CDR3: TGTGCCAGTAGAAGAGCGGGGGGGCTTCACGAGCAGTACTTC. Amino acid sequence: CASRRAGGLHEQYF.